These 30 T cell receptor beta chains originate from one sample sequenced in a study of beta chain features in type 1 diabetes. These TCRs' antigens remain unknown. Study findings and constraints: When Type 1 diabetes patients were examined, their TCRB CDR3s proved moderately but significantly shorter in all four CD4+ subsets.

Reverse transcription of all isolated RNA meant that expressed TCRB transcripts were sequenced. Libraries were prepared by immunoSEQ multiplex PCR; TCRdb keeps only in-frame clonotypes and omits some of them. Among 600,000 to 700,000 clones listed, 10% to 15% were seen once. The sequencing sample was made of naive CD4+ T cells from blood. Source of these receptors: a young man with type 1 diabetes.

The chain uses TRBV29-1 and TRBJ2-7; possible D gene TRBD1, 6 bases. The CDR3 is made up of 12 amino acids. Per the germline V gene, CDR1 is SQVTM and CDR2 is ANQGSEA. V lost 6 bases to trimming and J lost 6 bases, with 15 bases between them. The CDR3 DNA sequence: TGCAGCGTCTACAGGGCGGAGGTCGAGCAGTACTTC. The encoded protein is CSVYRAEVEQYF.

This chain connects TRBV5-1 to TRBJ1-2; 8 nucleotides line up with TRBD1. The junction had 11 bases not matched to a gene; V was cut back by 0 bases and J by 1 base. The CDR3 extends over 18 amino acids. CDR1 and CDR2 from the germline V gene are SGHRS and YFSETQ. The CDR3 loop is CASSLVPIGQGGNYGYTF. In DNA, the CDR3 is TGCGCCAGCAGCTTGGTCCCTATCGGACAGGGCGGTAACTATGGCTACACCTTC.

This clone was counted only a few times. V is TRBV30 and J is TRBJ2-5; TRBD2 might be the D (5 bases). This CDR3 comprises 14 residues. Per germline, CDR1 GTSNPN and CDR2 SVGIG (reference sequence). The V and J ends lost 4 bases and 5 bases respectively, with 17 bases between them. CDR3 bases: TGTGCCTGGACTCCCCCCGTCGGGGTGGAGACCCAGTACTTC. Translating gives CAWTPPVGVETQYF.

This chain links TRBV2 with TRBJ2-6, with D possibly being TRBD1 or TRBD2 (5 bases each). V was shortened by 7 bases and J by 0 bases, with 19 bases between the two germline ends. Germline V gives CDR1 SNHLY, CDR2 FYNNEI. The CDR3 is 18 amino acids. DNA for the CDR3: TGTGCCAGCACCAACGTCCCGGGACGGGGCTCTGGGGCCAACGTCCTGACTTTC. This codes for CASTNVPGRGSGANVLTF.

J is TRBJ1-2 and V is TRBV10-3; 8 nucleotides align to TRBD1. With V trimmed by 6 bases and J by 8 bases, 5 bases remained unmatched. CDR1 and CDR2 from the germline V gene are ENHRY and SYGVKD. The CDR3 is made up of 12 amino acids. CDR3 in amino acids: CAIRDGQGGYTF. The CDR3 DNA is TGTGCCATCAGGGACGGACAGGGCGGCTACACCTTC.

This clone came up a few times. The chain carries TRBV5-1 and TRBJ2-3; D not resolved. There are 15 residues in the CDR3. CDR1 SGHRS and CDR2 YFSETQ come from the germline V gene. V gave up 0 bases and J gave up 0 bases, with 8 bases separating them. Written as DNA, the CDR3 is TGCGCCAGCAGCTTGGGAGCAGATAGCACAGATACGCAGTATTTT. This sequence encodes CASSLGADSTDTQYF.

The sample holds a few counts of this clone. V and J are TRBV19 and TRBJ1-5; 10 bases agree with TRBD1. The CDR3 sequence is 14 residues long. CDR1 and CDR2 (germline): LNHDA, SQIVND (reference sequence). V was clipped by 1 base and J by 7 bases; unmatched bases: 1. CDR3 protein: CASSIGQGAQPQHF. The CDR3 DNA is TGTGCCAGTAGTATAGGACAGGGGGCACAGCCCCAGCATTTT.

For the CDR3, the DNA is TGTGCCAGCAGTTCGACAGGGGACTATGGCTACACCTTC. Its protein product is CASSSTGDYGYTF. This chain uses TRBV6-5 with TRBJ1-2; 8 bases line up with TRBD1. This CDR3 is 13 amino acids long. V lost 4 bases to trimming and J lost 3 bases; unmatched junction nucleotides: 1. CDR1 and CDR2 from the germline V gene are MNHEY and SVGAGI.

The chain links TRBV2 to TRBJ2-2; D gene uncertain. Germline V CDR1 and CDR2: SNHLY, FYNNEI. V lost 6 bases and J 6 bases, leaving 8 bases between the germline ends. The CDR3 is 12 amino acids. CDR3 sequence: CASRHGAGELFF. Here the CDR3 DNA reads TGTGCCAGCAGACATGGGGCCGGGGAGCTGTTTTTT.

The CDR3 loop reads CASSQGVGQGVYEQFF. CDR3 bases: TGTGCCAGCAGCCAAGGCGTGGGACAGGGGGTATATGAGCAGTTCTTC. The J gene is TRBJ2-1, the V gene TRBV4-2; the match to TRBD1 covers 11 bases. The V and J ends lost 1 base and 8 bases, in that order; junction bases with no gene match: 7. This CDR3 region has 16 residues. Per germline, CDR1 LGHNA and CDR2 YNFKEQ.

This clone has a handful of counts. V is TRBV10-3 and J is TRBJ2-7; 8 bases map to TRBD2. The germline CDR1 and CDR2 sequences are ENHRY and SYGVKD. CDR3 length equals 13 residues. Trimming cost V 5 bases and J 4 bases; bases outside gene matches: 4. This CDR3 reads CAISRGGVYEQYF. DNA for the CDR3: TGTGCCATCAGTCGGGGGGGAGTGTACGAGCAGTACTTC.

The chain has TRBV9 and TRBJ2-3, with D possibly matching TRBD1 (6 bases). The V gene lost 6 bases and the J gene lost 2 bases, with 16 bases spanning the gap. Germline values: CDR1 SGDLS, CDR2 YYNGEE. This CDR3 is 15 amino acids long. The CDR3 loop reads CASTTSGDITDTQYF. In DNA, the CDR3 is TGTGCCAGCACCACATCAGGGGACATCACAGATACGCAGTATTTT.

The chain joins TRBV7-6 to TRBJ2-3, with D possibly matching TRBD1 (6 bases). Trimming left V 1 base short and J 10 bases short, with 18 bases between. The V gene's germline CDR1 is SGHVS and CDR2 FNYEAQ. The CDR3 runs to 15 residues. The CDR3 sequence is CASSLDPGAPRAQYF. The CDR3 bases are TGTGCCAGCAGCTTAGACCCAGGGGCCCCCAGAGCGCAGTATTTT.

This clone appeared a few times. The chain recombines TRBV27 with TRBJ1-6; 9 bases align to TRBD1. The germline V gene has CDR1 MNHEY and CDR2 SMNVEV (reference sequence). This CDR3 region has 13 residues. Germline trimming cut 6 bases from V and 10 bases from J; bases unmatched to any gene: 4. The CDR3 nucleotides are TGTGCCAGCAGCCGGGACAGGGTCTCACCCCTCCACTTT. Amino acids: CASSRDRVSPLHF.

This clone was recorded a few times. The CDR3 bases are TGTGCCACCGCCTGGGGCAGGGTCTCTGGGGCCAACGTCCTGACTTTC. The encoded protein is CATAWGRVSGANVLTF. The chain combines TRBV15 with TRBJ2-6; maybe TRBD1 (5 bases). The V gene lost 8 bases and the J gene lost 0 bases, with 14 bases spanning the gap. The CDR3 is 16 residues long. Germline CDR1 and CDR2: LNHNV and YYDKDF (reference sequence).

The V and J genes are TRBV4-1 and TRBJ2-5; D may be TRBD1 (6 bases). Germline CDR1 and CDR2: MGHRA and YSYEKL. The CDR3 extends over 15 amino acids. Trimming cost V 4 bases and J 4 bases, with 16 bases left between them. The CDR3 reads CASSPKQGVAETQYF. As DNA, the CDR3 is TGCGCCAGCAGCCCTAAACAGGGAGTCGCAGAGACCCAGTACTTC.

The CDR3 protein is CASSVAGEMNQPQHF. Here the CDR3 DNA reads TGTGCCAGCAGCGTAGCGGGAGAAATGAATCAGCCCCAGCATTTT. The chain carries TRBV9 and TRBJ1-5; D gene ambiguous. The V gene lost 0 bases and the J gene lost 4 bases, with 11 bases spanning the gap. The CDR3 has 15 amino acids. CDR1 and CDR2 from the germline V gene are SGDLS and YYNGEE.

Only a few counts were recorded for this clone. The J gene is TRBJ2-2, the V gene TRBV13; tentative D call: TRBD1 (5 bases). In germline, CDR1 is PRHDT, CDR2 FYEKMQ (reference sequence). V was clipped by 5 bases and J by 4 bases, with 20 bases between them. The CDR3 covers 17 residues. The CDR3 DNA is TGTGCCAGCAGCCCCCGGATTACCCCAGGGTTCACCGGGGAGCTGTTTTTT. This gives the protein CASSPRITPGFTGELFF.

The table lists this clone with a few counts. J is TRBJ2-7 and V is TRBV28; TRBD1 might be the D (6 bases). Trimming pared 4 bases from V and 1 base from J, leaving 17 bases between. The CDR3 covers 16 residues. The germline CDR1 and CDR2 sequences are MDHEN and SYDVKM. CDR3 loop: CASSSSWTANSYEQYF. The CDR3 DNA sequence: TGTGCCAGCAGTTCGTCTTGGACAGCGAATTCCTACGAGCAGTACTTC.

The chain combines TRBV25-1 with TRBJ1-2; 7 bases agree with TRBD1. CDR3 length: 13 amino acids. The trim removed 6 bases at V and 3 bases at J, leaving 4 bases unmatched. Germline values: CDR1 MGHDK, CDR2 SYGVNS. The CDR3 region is CASSHDRDYGYTF. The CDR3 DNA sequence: TGTGCCAGCAGCCACGACAGGGACTATGGCTACACCTTC.

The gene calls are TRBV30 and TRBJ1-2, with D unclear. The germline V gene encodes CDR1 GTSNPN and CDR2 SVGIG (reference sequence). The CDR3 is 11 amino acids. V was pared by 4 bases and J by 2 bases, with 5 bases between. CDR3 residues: CAWTMNYGYTF. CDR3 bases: TGTGCCTGGACAATGAACTATGGCTACACCTTC.

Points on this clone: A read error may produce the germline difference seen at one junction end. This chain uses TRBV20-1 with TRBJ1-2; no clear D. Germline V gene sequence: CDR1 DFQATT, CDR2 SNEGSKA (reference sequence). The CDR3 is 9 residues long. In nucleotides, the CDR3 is TGCAGTGCCAGAGGACCCTACACCTTC. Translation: CSARGPYTF.

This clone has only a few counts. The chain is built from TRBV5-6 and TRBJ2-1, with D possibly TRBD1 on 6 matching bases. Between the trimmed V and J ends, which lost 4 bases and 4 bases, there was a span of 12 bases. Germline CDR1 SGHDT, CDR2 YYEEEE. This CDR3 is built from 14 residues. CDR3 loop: CASSDWTAYNEQFF. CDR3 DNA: TGTGCCAGCAGCGACTGGACAGCTTACAATGAGCAGTTCTTC.

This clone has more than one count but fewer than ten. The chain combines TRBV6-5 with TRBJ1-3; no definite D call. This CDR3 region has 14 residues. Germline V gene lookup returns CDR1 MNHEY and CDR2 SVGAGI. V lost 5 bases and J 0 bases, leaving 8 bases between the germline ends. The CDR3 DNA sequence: TGTGCCAGCAGTACCCTTAGCTCTGGAAACACCATATATTTT. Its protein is CASSTLSSGNTIYF.

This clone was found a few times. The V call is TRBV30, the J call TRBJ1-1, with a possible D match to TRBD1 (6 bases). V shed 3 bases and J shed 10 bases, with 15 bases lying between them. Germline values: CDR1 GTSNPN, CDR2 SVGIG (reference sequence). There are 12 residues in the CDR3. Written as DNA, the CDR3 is TGTGCCTGGAGGGCGCCAGGGGTAGGAGCTTTCTTT. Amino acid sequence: CAWRAPGVGAFF.

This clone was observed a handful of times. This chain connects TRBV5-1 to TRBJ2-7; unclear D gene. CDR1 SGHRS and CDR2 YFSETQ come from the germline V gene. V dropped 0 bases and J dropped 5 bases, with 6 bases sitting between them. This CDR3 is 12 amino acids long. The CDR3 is CASSLARHEQYF. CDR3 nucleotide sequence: TGCGCCAGCAGCTTGGCGCGCCACGAGCAGTACTTC. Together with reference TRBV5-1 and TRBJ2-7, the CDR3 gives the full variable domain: KAGVTQTPRYLIKTRGQQVTLSCSPISGHRSVSWYQQTPGQGLQFLFEYFSETQRNKGNFPGRFSGRQFSNSRSEMNVSTLELGDSALYLCASSLARHEQYFGPGTRLTVT.

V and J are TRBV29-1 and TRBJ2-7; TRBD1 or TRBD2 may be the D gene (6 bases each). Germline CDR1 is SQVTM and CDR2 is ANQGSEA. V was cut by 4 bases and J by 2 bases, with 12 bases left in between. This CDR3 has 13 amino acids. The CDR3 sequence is CSVGGAVTYEQYF. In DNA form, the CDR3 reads TGCAGCGTTGGGGGGGCAGTAACCTACGAGCAGTACTTC.

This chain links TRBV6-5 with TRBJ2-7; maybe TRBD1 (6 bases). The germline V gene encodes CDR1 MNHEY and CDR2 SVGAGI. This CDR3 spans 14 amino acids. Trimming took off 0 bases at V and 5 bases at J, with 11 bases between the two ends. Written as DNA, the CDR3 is TGTGCCAGCAGTTACTCCCAGGGGTTCCACGAGCAGTACTTC. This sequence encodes CASSYSQGFHEQYF.

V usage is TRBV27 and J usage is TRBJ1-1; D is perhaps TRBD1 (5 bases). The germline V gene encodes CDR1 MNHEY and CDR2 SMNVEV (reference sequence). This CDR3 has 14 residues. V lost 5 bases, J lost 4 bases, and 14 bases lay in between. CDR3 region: CASSPRGGGTEAFF. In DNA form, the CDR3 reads TGTGCCAGCAGTCCACGAGGCGGGGGCACTGAAGCTTTCTTT.

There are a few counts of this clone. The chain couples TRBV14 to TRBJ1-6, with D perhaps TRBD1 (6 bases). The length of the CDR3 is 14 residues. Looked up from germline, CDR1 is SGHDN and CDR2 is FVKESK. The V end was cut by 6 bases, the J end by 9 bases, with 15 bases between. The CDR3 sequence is CASRQLRGGSPLHF. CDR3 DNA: TGTGCCAGCAGACAACTCAGGGGTGGTTCACCCCTCCACTTT. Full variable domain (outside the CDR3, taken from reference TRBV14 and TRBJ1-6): EAGVTQFPSHSVIEKGQTVTLRCDPISGHDNLYWYRRVMGKEIKFLLHFVKESKQDESGMPNNRFLAERTGGTYSTLKVQPAELEDSGVYFCASRQLRGGSPLHFGNGTRLTVT.